This T cell receptor (beta chain) was obtained from a study of blood T cell repertoires in COVID-19. Across the study: Sample material is recorded as cDNA or gDNA derived from T cells, B-cell-depleted T cells, or PBMCs.

Sequencing used immunoSEQ multiplex PCR; TCRdb keeps in-frame clones, though not all of them. Here the sample spans 240,000 or so clones, more than 75% being singletons. This CDR3 comprises 15 residues. Germline V gene lookup returns CDR1 SEHNR and CDR2 FQNEAQ (reference sequence). The V end lost 5 bases, the J end lost 7 bases, and 18 bases lay between the germline ends. Specimen: peripheral blood. The rearrangement links TRBV7-9 to TRBJ1-5, with D unclear. The sequence was collected from a man older than 75 with acute or convalescent COVID-19. CDR3 bases: TGTGCCAGCAGCCCGAGCCAGCTCCCAGGACAGCCCCAGCATTTT. Its translation: CASSPSQLPGQPQHF. Full variable domain (rest looked up from reference TRBV7-9 and TRBJ1-5): DTGVSQNPRHKITKRGQNVTFRCDPISEHNRLYWYRQTLGQGPEFLTYFQNEAQLEKSRLLSDRFSAERPKGSFSTLEIQRTEQGDSAMYLCASSPSQLPGQPQHFGDGTRLSIL.